One sample yielded the 13 T cell receptor beta chains listed below, sequenced in a study of blood T cell repertoires in COVID-19. The protocol was immunoSEQ multiplex PCR, while the TCRdb copy is restricted to in-frame clones and leaves out a portion. The table has over 200,000 clones, about four fifths seen once. Sequenced material: peripheral blood. The receptor set was obtained from a man in his fifties with active or convalescent COVID-19.

The gene calls are TRBV4-1 and TRBJ2-5; no reliable D call. CDR1 is MGHRA and CDR2 is YSYEKL in the germline V gene. Trimming removed 1 base at V and 9 bases at J, with 9 bases between. The length of the CDR3 is 12 residues. The chain's CDR3 is CASSQGRTAQYF. The CDR3 DNA is TGCGCCAGCAGCCAAGGGAGAACGGCCCAGTACTTC.

This clone has a handful of counts. The chain couples TRBV7-9 to TRBJ2-6; TRBD2 might be the D (6 bases). The CDR3 is made up of 14 amino acids. V shed 6 bases and J shed 1 base, with 7 bases lying between them. CDR1 and CDR2 (germline): SEHNR, FQNEAQ (reference sequence). Here the CDR3 DNA reads TGTGCCAGCAGGGCGGGGTCTGGGGCCAACGTCCTGACTTTC. Translating gives CASRAGSGANVLTF.

The chain is built from TRBV7-9 and TRBJ1-2; tentatively, D is TRBD1 (5 bases). The CDR3 loop spans 17 amino acids. V dropped 1 base and J dropped 3 bases, with 18 bases sitting between them. Germline V gene lookup returns CDR1 SEHNR and CDR2 FQNEAQ (reference sequence). In DNA form, the CDR3 reads TGTGCCAGCAGCTTAGGCTCCGAAGGGGAAGGATACTATGGCTACACCTTC. Translating gives CASSLGSEGEGYYGYTF.

The chain has TRBV30 and TRBJ1-5; 9 nucleotides line up with TRBD1. In germline, CDR1 is GTSNPN, CDR2 SVGIG (reference sequence). With V trimmed by 8 bases and J by 2 bases, 4 bases remained unmatched. The CDR3 totals 13 residues. The CDR3 sequence: CALRTGGNQPQHF. As DNA, the CDR3 is TGTGCCCTTCGGACAGGGGGCAATCAGCCCCAGCATTTT.

The J gene is TRBJ1-5, the V gene TRBV2; weak D call: TRBD1 (5 bases). Germline V gene lookup returns CDR1 SNHLY and CDR2 FYNNEI. The CDR3 is made up of 15 amino acids. V was clipped by 7 bases and J by 2 bases, with 15 bases between them. DNA of the CDR3: TGTGCCAGCATGAGGGACCGGGGGGGCAATCAGCCCCAGCATTTT. This gives the protein CASMRDRGGNQPQHF.

This sequence joins TRBV9 and TRBJ1-5; no reliable D call. V was trimmed by 0 bases and J by 3 bases, leaving 7 bases between them. The CDR3 is made up of 14 amino acids. Per the germline V gene, CDR1 is SGDLS and CDR2 is YYNGEE. CDR3 amino acids: CASSVDGINQPQHF. DNA of the CDR3: TGTGCCAGCAGCGTAGACGGGATCAATCAGCCCCAGCATTTT.

This sequence joins TRBV9 and TRBJ1-1; tentative D call: TRBD1 (6 bases). The V end was cut by 7 bases, the J end by 3 bases, with 10 bases between. The CDR3 has 12 residues. Looked up from germline, CDR1 is SGDLS and CDR2 is YYNGEE. CDR3 residues: CASAHRDTEAFF. CDR3 DNA: TGTGCCAGCGCCCACAGGGACACTGAAGCTTTCTTT.

The CDR3 here is CASRAGRGSYNEQFF. CDR3 coding DNA: TGTGCCAGCAGAGCGGGGCGCGGCTCCTACAATGAGCAGTTCTTC. This chain links TRBV2 with TRBJ2-1, with TRBD2 identical over 7 bases. Germline V gives CDR1 SNHLY, CDR2 FYNNEI. There are 15 residues in the CDR3. The V segment lost 6 bases and the J segment 0 bases; nucleotides outside the gene matches: 5. Full variable domain (outside the CDR3, taken from reference TRBV2 and TRBJ2-1): EPEVTQTPSHQVTQMGQEVILRCVPISNHLYFYWYRQILGQKVEFLVSFYNNEISEKSEIFDDQFSVERPDGSNFTLKIRSTKLEDSAMYFCASRAGRGSYNEQFFGPGTRLTVL.

The chain employs TRBV7-9 and TRBJ2-7; D is unresolved. Germline CDR1 SEHNR, CDR2 FQNEAQ (reference sequence). With 2 bases removed from V and 6 bases from J, the gap between germline ends came to 11 bases. The CDR3 consists of 13 residues. The CDR3, as DNA: TGTGCCAGCAGCTTACTGGAGCTGGGCGAGCAGTACTTC. Protein: CASSLLELGEQYF.

This clone was found a few times. This chain joins TRBV7-2 and TRBJ1-1, with 7 bases aligning to TRBD1. This CDR3 is 15 amino acids long. Germline assignment: CDR1 SGHTA and CDR2 FQGNSA. Trimming took 5 bases from V and 1 from J; bases not matched to a gene: 7. CDR3 nucleotide sequence: TGTGCCAGCAGCCTAACAGGGGTTGGGAACACTGAAGCTTTCTTT. This gives the protein CASSLTGVGNTEAFF.

The chain carries TRBV30 and TRBJ1-5, with D possibly matching TRBD1 (5 bases). Trimming took 3 bases from V and 4 from J, leaving 13 bases between them. The CDR3 has 14 residues. Per the germline V gene, CDR1 is GTSNPN and CDR2 is SVGIG (reference sequence). The CDR3, as DNA: TGTGCCTGGAGCCCCAGACAGAGAAATCAGCCCCAGCATTTT. It is translated as CAWSPRQRNQPQHF. The full variable domain, its missing parts supplied by reference TRBV30 and TRBJ1-5, is SQTIHQWPATLVQPVGSPLSLECTVEGTSNPNLYWYRQAAGRGLQLLFYSVGIGQISSEVPQNLSASRPQDRQFILSSKKLLLSDSGFYLCAWSPRQRNQPQHFGDGTRLSIL.

The chain links TRBV6-6 to TRBJ1-3, with a weak D call TRBD1 (6 bases). This CDR3 spans 17 amino acids. CDR1 MNHNY and CDR2 SVGAGI come from the germline V gene (reference sequence). V was clipped by 5 bases and J by 1 base, with 18 bases between them. The CDR3 spells CASSPRTDTSSGNTIYF. CDR3 coding DNA: TGTGCCAGCAGTCCTCGGACAGATACTTCTTCTGGAAACACCATATATTTT.

The DNA of the CDR3 is TGTGCCAGCAGTCCCCGGACAGGGGTTGGTGAGCAGTTCTTC. Amino acids: CASSPRTGVGEQFF. V usage is TRBV28 and J usage is TRBJ2-1; 9 nucleotides line up with TRBD1. V lost 5 bases, J lost 9 bases, and 8 bases stayed unmatched. Germline V gene lookup returns CDR1 MDHEN and CDR2 SYDVKM. The CDR3 has 14 amino acids.